Each of the 17 T cell receptor beta chains below was sequenced from the same sample in a study of shared clonotypes between healthy human individuals. Naive CD8 cells, CD45RO-negative and positively selected for CCR7, excluded terminally differentiated effector memory CD45RA+ cells. Only in-frame clones appear in the TCRdb table, and some are missing; sequencing was by immunoSEQ multiplex PCR. The profile shows roughly 1,800,000 clones, approximately 94% of them singletons. The sequenced sample was naive CD8+ T cells sorted from blood. The origin of the receptors is a man between 18 and 35 years old in good health.

The V gene is TRBV6-5, the J gene TRBJ1-5; 9 nucleotides line up with TRBD1. In germline, CDR1 is MNHEY, CDR2 SVGAGI. This CDR3 is built from 15 residues. With V trimmed by 5 bases and J by 7 bases, 9 bases remained unmatched. The CDR3 DNA is TGTGCCAGCAGTATGGGACAGGGACTTTTGCAGCCCCAGCATTTT. Its protein is CASSMGQGLLQPQHF.

V usage is TRBV14 and J usage is TRBJ2-3, with D perhaps TRBD2 (6 bases). There are 16 residues in the CDR3. The V and J ends lost 0 bases and 2 bases respectively, with 12 bases between them. Germline V CDR1 and CDR2: SGHDN, FVKESK. CDR3 nucleotides: TGTGCCAGCAGCCAAGACCGACTAGGGCCCACAGATACGCAGTATTTT. Its protein is CASSQDRLGPTDTQYF.

The chain uses TRBV28 and TRBJ2-7; weak D call: TRBD1 (5 bases). The CDR3 has 16 amino acids. Looked up from germline, CDR1 is MDHEN and CDR2 is SYDVKM. V shed 5 bases and J shed 5 bases, with 22 bases lying between them. The CDR3 is CASSPPTALYVHEQYF. The CDR3 DNA reads as TGTGCCAGCAGTCCCCCGACAGCGCTTTACGTCCACGAGCAGTACTTC.

This clone was seen only once. The rearrangement uses TRBV10-3 and TRBJ2-5; TRBD2 matches at 11 bases. The DNA end lines up better with TRBJ2-7; the J call may be wrong. CDR3 length: 16 residues. Germline lookup yields CDR1 ENHRY and CDR2 SYGVKD. CDR3 protein: CAISEWLTSGAHEQYF. In DNA, the CDR3 is TGTGCCATCAGTGAATGGCTGACTAGCGGGGCCCACGAGCAGTACTTC.

CDR3 DNA sequence: TGTGCCAGCAGTTTAAACAGGGGGGCGGGCACTGAAGCTTTCTTT. Translated, it gives CASSLNRGAGTEAFF. The J gene is TRBJ1-1, the V gene TRBV28, with TRBD1 matching over 8 bases. Per the germline V gene, CDR1 is MDHEN and CDR2 is SYDVKM. This CDR3 region has 15 residues. The junction had 6 bases not matched to a gene; V was cut back by 2 bases and J by 4 bases. Based on the CDR3 plus reference TRBV28 and TRBJ1-1, the full variable domain is DVKVTQSSRYLVKRTGEKVFLECVQDMDHENMFWYRQDPGLGLRLIYFSYDVKMKEKGDIPEGYSVSREKKERFSLILESASTNQTSMYLCASSLNRGAGTEAFFGQGTRLTVV.

A remark on this clone: A read error may account for a junction end that differs from germline. This chain uses TRBV7-7 with TRBJ2-7; TRBD2 matches 7 bases. This CDR3 comprises 15 residues. Germline V gene lookup returns CDR1 SSHAT and CDR2 FNYEAQ (reference sequence). This CDR3 is CASSLERGPPYEQYF. CDR3 coding DNA: TGTGCTAGCAGCTTAGAGCGGGGCCCCCCCTACGAGCAGTACTTC.

The V gene is TRBV19, the J gene TRBJ2-5, with 10 bases fitting TRBD1. The CDR3 consists of 15 residues. Germline CDR1 reads LNHDA; CDR2 reads SQIVND (reference sequence). J gave up 5 bases and V 7 bases, and 10 bases lay outside the gene matches. Here the CDR3 reads CASNGRDRGGETQYF. DNA of the CDR3: TGTGCCAGTAATGGGCGGGACAGGGGTGGTGAGACCCAGTACTTC. Complete variable domain (other parts from reference TRBV19 and TRBJ2-5): DGGITQSPKYLFRKEGQNVTLSCEQNLNHDAMYWYRQDPGQGLRLIYYSQIVNDFQKGDIAEGYSVSREKKESFPLTVTSAQKNPTAFYLCASNGRDRGGETQYFGPGTRLLVL.

This clone was picked up a small number of times. Within the sample, other DNA sequences also encode this same CDR3. CDR3 residues: CASRTGSTEAFF. The DNA for the CDR3 is TGTGCCAGCAGGACAGGGTCCACTGAAGCTTTCTTT. The V and J genes are TRBV27 and TRBJ1-1, with 7 bases identical to TRBD1. Germline V lookup: CDR1 MNHEY, CDR2 SMNVEV (reference sequence). J lost 4 bases, V lost 6 bases, and 2 bases had no gene match. This CDR3 has 12 residues.

This chain uses TRBV27 with TRBJ2-7, with a possible D match to TRBD1 (5 bases). Germline CDR1 MNHEY, CDR2 SMNVEV (reference sequence). Trimming cost V 3 bases and J 2 bases, with 11 bases left between them. This CDR3 is built from 14 residues. The CDR3 nucleotides are TGTGCCAGCAGTTTTATTTCAGGGACCTACGAGCAGTACTTC. Its protein product is CASSFISGTYEQYF.

Points on this clone: At one end, the junction sequence differs from germline, possibly due to a read error. The chain employs TRBV2 and TRBJ1-2; TRBD1 matches 7 bases. Germline assignment: CDR1 SNHLY and CDR2 FYNNEI. The CDR3 extends over 14 amino acids. CDR3: CASSEFRDSRFVAF. In DNA form, the CDR3 reads TGTGCCAGCAGTGAGTTTAGGGACAGCCGTTTTGTCGCCTTC.

The V call is TRBV4-1, the J call TRBJ2-3, with 9 bases aligning to TRBD2. CDR1 and CDR2 from the germline V gene are MGHRA and YSYEKL. Trimming at V came to 7 bases and at J to 4 bases, leaving 6 bases not matched to a gene. CDR3 length: 14 amino acids. The CDR3 sequence is CASTPGLAADTQYF. The CDR3 DNA is TGCGCCAGCACACCGGGACTAGCAGCAGATACGCAGTATTTT.

The rearrangement links TRBV6-1 to TRBJ2-4; 8 bases agree with TRBD2. The V and J ends lost 1 base and 1 base, in that order; junction bases with no gene match: 9. The CDR3 has 18 residues. The germline CDR1 and CDR2 sequences are MNHNS and SASEGT. The CDR3 sequence: CASSEVNSAGVAKNIQYF. CDR3 sequence (DNA): TGTGCCAGCAGTGAAGTGAATTCAGCGGGAGTGGCCAAAAACATTCAGTACTTC.

The chain links TRBV29-1 to TRBJ2-7, with 9 bases matching TRBD2. This CDR3 region has 16 residues. V lost 5 bases and J lost 6; bases outside the gene matches: 17. Germline V lookup: CDR1 SQVTM, CDR2 ANQGSEA. In DNA, the CDR3 is TGCAGCGTTTCCCTAGCGGGACGTACCCCGGGGCCCGAGCAGTACTTC. Protein product: CSVSLAGRTPGPEQYF.

Note on this clone: Other DNA sequences in the same sample also yield this CDR3. J is TRBJ2-1 and V is TRBV5-1; TRBD2 agrees at 9 bases. The CDR3 covers 15 residues. The trim removed 0 bases at V and 6 bases at J, leaving 4 bases unmatched. Germline assignment: CDR1 SGHRS and CDR2 YFSETQ. CDR3 bases: TGCGCCAGCAGCTTGGCTGCGGGGGGGCCCAATGAGCAGTTCTTC. Its translation: CASSLAAGGPNEQFF.

CDR3 bases: TGCAGCGTTGAGCGCCAGGGGTATGAGCAGTTCTTC. Amino acid sequence: CSVERQGYEQFF. The V call is TRBV29-1, the J call TRBJ2-1, with D perhaps matching TRBD1 (6 bases). Trimming cost V 3 bases and J 8 bases, with 11 bases left between them. This CDR3 is 12 amino acids long. Per germline, CDR1 SQVTM and CDR2 ANQGSEA.

In its sample, this clone was seen once. The V gene is TRBV15, the J gene TRBJ2-3; possibly TRBD2 for D (6 bases). CDR1 is LNHNV and CDR2 is YYDKDF in the germline V gene (reference sequence). V gave up 0 bases and J gave up 4 bases, with 8 bases separating them. This CDR3 is built from 14 residues. The DNA of the CDR3 is TGTGCCACCAGCAGAGAAGGCGGGGCAGATACGCAGTATTTT. Translation: CATSREGGADTQYF.

V is TRBV11-2 and J is TRBJ2-7; TRBD2 is a possible D gene (6 bases). The CDR3 loop spans 15 amino acids. Trimming left V 1 base short and J 0 bases short, with 10 bases between. CDR1 is SGHAT, CDR2 FQNNGV, per germline. The CDR3 here is CASSLGTGVSYEQYF. The DNA for the CDR3 is TGTGCCAGCAGCTTAGGGACGGGGGTCTCCTACGAGCAGTACTTC.